Below, 16 T cell receptor beta chains from the same sample are listed, as sequenced in a study of untreated major depressive disorder. Libraries were prepared by immunoSEQ multiplex PCR; TCRdb keeps only in-frame clonotypes and omits some of them. This table has over 20,000 clones, around 87% appearing once. The sample comprised CD4+ T cells from PBMCs. The receptors here all came from a woman aged 25 to 39 in good health.

The chain joins TRBV30 to TRBJ2-7; possible D gene TRBD1, 6 bases. The germline CDR1 and CDR2 sequences are GTSNPN and SVGIG (reference sequence). Between the trimmed V and J ends, which lost 1 base and 9 bases, there was a span of 16 bases. CDR3 length: 13 residues. This CDR3 reads CAWSGEQGFAQYF. DNA of the CDR3: TGTGCCTGGAGTGGCGAACAGGGCTTTGCGCAGTACTTC.

This chain uses TRBV11-2 with TRBJ2-7; 8 bases are a match to TRBD2. V gave up 5 bases and J gave up 3 bases; unmatched junction bases: 6. Germline CDR1 and CDR2: SGHAT and FQNNGV. CDR3 length equals 14 residues. CDR3 in DNA: TGTGCCAGCAGCGGTGTCGGGGGGGTCTACGAGCAGTACTTC. Amino acid sequence: CASSGVGGVYEQYF.

V is TRBV6-1 and J is TRBJ2-3; possible D gene TRBD1, 6 bases. Germline CDR1 and CDR2: MNHNS and SASEGT. The CDR3 covers 12 residues. V lost 6 bases, J lost 4 bases, and 8 bases lay in between. This CDR3 is CASRDRSDTQYF. CDR3 nucleotides: TGTGCCAGCAGGGACAGATCAGATACGCAGTATTTT.

The rearrangement links TRBV19 to TRBJ2-3; 8 bases align to TRBD1. V was pared by 1 base and J by 5 bases, with 5 bases of the junction left unmatched. The CDR3 consists of 15 residues. CDR1 LNHDA and CDR2 SQIVND come from the germline V gene (reference sequence). The CDR3 loop is CASSIGQGAKDTQYF. CDR3 in DNA: TGTGCCAGTAGTATAGGGCAGGGGGCGAAAGATACGCAGTATTTT.

V is TRBV28 and J is TRBJ1-1; D is unclear. Germline values: CDR1 MDHEN, CDR2 SYDVKM. Trimming removed 7 bases from V and 4 bases from J, with 13 bases in between. The CDR3 runs to 13 residues. CDR3 nucleotides: TGTGCCAGCAACCTAGACGGAGGCACTGAAGCTTTCTTT. It translates to CASNLDGGTEAFF.

This clone was seen a single time. This sequence joins TRBV28 and TRBJ2-7; D is perhaps TRBD1 or TRBD2 (7 bases each). CDR3 length: 16 residues. V was clipped by 0 bases and J by 3 bases, with 15 bases between them. Per the germline V gene, CDR1 is MDHEN and CDR2 is SYDVKM. In DNA, the CDR3 is TGTGCCAGCAGTTTATGGTCACCAGGGGGGGGCTACGAGCAGTACTTC. This sequence encodes CASSLWSPGGGYEQYF.

In its sample, this clone was seen a few times. The chain has TRBV7-8 and TRBJ1-6, with TRBD1 matching over 7 bases. This CDR3 region has 18 residues. V lost 3 bases and J lost 7; bases outside the gene matches: 15. Germline CDR1 is SGHVS and CDR2 is FQNEAQ. The CDR3 DNA reads TGTGCCAGCAGCTTTCGTTTTGGTCCGGGACAGCAAAATTCACCCCTCCACTTT. This gives the protein CASSFRFGPGQQNSPLHF.

V gene TRBV28 combines with J gene TRBJ2-3; 8 bases map to TRBD1. V lost 5 bases and J lost 0; bases outside the gene matches: 7. In germline, CDR1 is MDHEN, CDR2 SYDVKM. This CDR3 contains 16 residues. CDR3 DNA: TGTGCCAGCAGTCGACATACAGGGGGGAGCACAGATACGCAGTATTTT. It encodes CASSRHTGGSTDTQYF.

This CDR3 reads CASSQDRGDWGSPLHF. The CDR3 nucleotides are TGCGCCAGCAGCCAAGATCGCGGGGACTGGGGTTCACCCCTCCACTTT. The rearrangement joins TRBV4-3 to TRBJ1-6, with D possibly TRBD1 on 5 matching bases. The CDR3 totals 16 residues. CDR1 LGHNA and CDR2 YSLEER come from the germline V gene. Trimming removed 0 bases from V and 9 bases from J, with 15 bases in between.

The genes are TRBV4-3 and TRBJ1-2; no firm D call. With 0 bases removed from V and 7 bases from J, the gap between germline ends came to 15 bases. The CDR3 contains 15 residues. Germline CDR1 LGHNA, CDR2 YSLEER. In DNA, the CDR3 is TGCGCCAGCAGCCAAGAACCGCGTGGATTAGGTGGCTACACCTTC. Protein product: CASSQEPRGLGGYTF.

The V gene is TRBV6-5, the J gene TRBJ1-1; D gene unclear. CDR3 length equals 14 residues. The germline V and J ends were trimmed by 5 bases and 6 bases, with 16 bases remaining between them. The germline CDR1 and CDR2 sequences are MNHEY and SVGAGI. In DNA, the CDR3 is TGTGCCAGCAGTGACTTATTGAAGGTCGCTGAAGCTTTCTTT. Encoded protein: CASSDLLKVAEAFF.

A single count supports this clone. This rearrangement joins TRBV30 to TRBJ2-2; perhaps TRBD1 as D (5 bases). Germline V gene data show CDR1 as GTSNPN and CDR2 as SVGIG (reference sequence). The CDR3 contains 14 residues. V was cut by 2 bases and J by 8 bases, with 15 bases left in between. CDR3 DNA: TGTGCCTGGAGTTTTGTGAAGGGGCTAGGGGAGCTGTTTTTT. Translation gives CAWSFVKGLGELFF.

This clone was detected a few times. The chain has TRBV4-3 and TRBJ1-1, with D unclear. With 0 bases removed from V and 3 bases from J, the gap between germline ends came to 14 bases. Germline CDR1 reads LGHNA; CDR2 reads YSLEER. CDR3 length equals 16 residues. The CDR3 reads CASSQEGLGSDTEAFF. CDR3 bases: TGCGCCAGCAGCCAAGAGGGGTTAGGGAGCGACACTGAAGCTTTCTTT.

J is TRBJ2-7 and V is TRBV7-3; no firm D call. This CDR3 spans 13 amino acids. The germline V gene has CDR1 SGHTA and CDR2 FQGTGA. Trimming cost V 8 bases and J 3 bases, with 14 bases left between them. The CDR3 loop is CASSVARDYEQYF. In nucleotides, the CDR3 is TGTGCCAGCTCCGTGGCGCGAGACTACGAGCAGTACTTC.

The genes are TRBV4-3 and TRBJ2-1; tentatively, D is TRBD2 (7 bases). Looked up from germline, CDR1 is LGHNA and CDR2 is YSLEER. This CDR3 has 16 amino acids. With 0 bases removed from V and 4 bases from J, the gap between germline ends came to 13 bases. This CDR3 is CASSQDGGGAYNEQFF. The DNA for the CDR3 is TGCGCCAGCAGCCAAGATGGGGGGGGCGCTTACAATGAGCAGTTCTTC.

The rearrangement links TRBV5-4 to TRBJ2-3; the D gene is possibly TRBD2 (7 bases). The CDR3 loop spans 18 amino acids. V was clipped by 0 bases and J by 2 bases, with 19 bases between them. Germline CDR1 reads SGHNT; CDR2 reads YYREEE (reference sequence). The CDR3 DNA reads as TGTGCCAGCAGCTTGGGGATGGGTGCGGGGGCCACCACAGATACGCAGTATTTT. Its translation is CASSLGMGAGATTDTQYF.